This TCR beta chain was sequenced for a study of beta chain features in type 1 diabetes. Study-wide findings and caveats: The study found moderately but significantly shorter TCRB CDR3s in all four CD4+ subsets of Type 1 diabetes patients.

Notes on this clone: Its cognate antigen is unknown.

Sorting of CD4+ naive, central memory, regulatory and stem cell-like memory cells was performed via CD45RO/CCR7/CD25/CD127/CD95/CD27. CDR1 and CDR2 from the germline V gene are LNHNV and YYDKDF (reference sequence). The CDR3 loop spans 15 amino acids. The ends lost 1 base at V and 7 bases at J; junction bases unmatched: 2. The entirety of the isolated RNA underwent reverse transcription, so expressed TCRB transcripts were sequenced. The protocol was immunoSEQ multiplex PCR, while the TCRdb copy is restricted to in-frame clones and leaves out a portion. The sample yields hundreds of thousands of clones, over 12% seen once.

The chain recombines TRBV15 with TRBJ2-1, with 12 bases identical to TRBD1. The sequenced sample was naive CD4+ T cells from blood. The source of this sequence is a man younger than 35 with type 1 diabetes. This CDR3 is CATSRGDRGRNEQFF. The CDR3 nucleotides read TGTGCCACCAGCAGAGGGGACAGGGGGCGGAATGAGCAGTTCTTC. Based on the CDR3 plus reference TRBV15 and TRBJ2-1, the full variable domain is DAMVIQNPRYQVTQFGKPVTLSCSQTLNHNVMYWYQQKSSQAPKLLFHYYDKDFNNEADTPDNFQSRRPNTSFCFLDIRSPGLGDTAMYLCATSRGDRGRNEQFFGPGTRLTVL.